A single sample gave rise to the 9 T cell receptor beta chains below, sequenced in a study of metastatic and nonmetastatic thyroid tumors. All patients were treatment-naive before thyroid surgery. TCRdb re-analyzed the PCR reads using MiXCR. This sample has 21,000 or so clones, with just over 20% found just once. What was sequenced was blood. The receptors were gathered from a female donor with papillary thyroid cancer or a benign thyroid nodule (not recorded which). Some clones in this sample may be carry-over from other donors' samples.

The chain uses TRBV28 and TRBJ2-7; a possible D gene is TRBD1 (8 bases). This CDR3 comprises 14 residues. Trimming took off 6 bases at V and 0 bases at J, with 12 bases between the two ends. The germline V gene has CDR1 MDHEN and CDR2 SYDVKM. CDR3 amino acids: CASRQGGNSYEQYF. The CDR3 DNA follows: TGTGCCAGCAGACAGGGGGGGAACTCCTACGAGCAGTACTTC.

This clone was found many times. This chain connects TRBV20-1 to TRBJ2-3, with 7 bases matching TRBD2. In germline, CDR1 is DFQATT, CDR2 SNEGSKA (reference sequence). CDR3 length: 15 residues. With V trimmed by 5 bases and J by 3 bases, 11 bases remained unmatched. The CDR3 here is CSAPLGGSSTDTQYF. In DNA form, the CDR3 reads TGCAGTGCTCCTCTTGGCGGGAGTTCGACAGATACGCAGTATTTT.

This clone was counted many times. The chain combines TRBV18 with TRBJ1-2, with 7 nucleotides matching TRBD1. The CDR3 sequence is 15 residues long. V dropped 5 bases and J dropped 1; count of bases not matched to a gene: 7. Germline lookup yields CDR1 KGHSH and CDR2 LQKENI. CDR3 DNA: TGTGCCAGCTCATCCGGGACAGACCTTAACTATGGCTACACCTTC. This sequence encodes CASSSGTDLNYGYTF. The complete variable domain, with remaining parts taken from reference TRBV18 and TRBJ1-2, reads NAGVMQNPRHLVRRRGQEARLRCSPMKGHSHVYWYRQLPEEGLKFMVYLQKENIIDESGMPKERFSAEFPKEGPSILRIQQVVRGDSAAYFCASSSGTDLNYGYTFGSGTRLTVV.

This clone came up many times. The chain has TRBV6-5 and TRBJ2-1, with TRBD2 matching over 14 bases. V lost 6 bases, J lost 9 bases, and 13 bases stayed unmatched. In germline, CDR1 is MNHEY, CDR2 SVGAGI. The CDR3 consists of 17 residues. This CDR3 reads CASSHETGLAGGGEQFF. Here the CDR3 DNA reads TGTGCCAGCAGCCACGAGACCGGACTAGCGGGAGGTGGTGAGCAGTTCTTC.

Note on this clone: Other DNA sequences in the sample encode the same CDR3. J is TRBJ2-1 and V is TRBV10-3; D is perhaps TRBD1 or TRBD2 (5 bases each). Trimming took 3 bases from V and 1 from J, leaving 16 bases between them. The CDR3 extends over 17 amino acids. The V gene's germline CDR1 is ENHRY and CDR2 SYGVKD. The CDR3: CAISDPGRGGSYNEQFF. The CDR3 DNA reads TGTGCCATCAGTGACCCGGGGCGCGGTGGGTCCTACAATGAGCAGTTCTTC.

In this sample, this clone is medium-sized (0.01 to 0.1%). The genes are TRBV27 and TRBJ1-6; no firm D call. Germline-derived CDR1 and CDR2 are MNHEY and SMNVEV (reference sequence). The CDR3 runs 16 residues. The ends were cut back, 2 bases at V and 1 base at J, with 9 bases in the middle. CDR3 nucleotide sequence: TGTGCCAGCAGTTTAAAACTCGGGTCCTATAATTCACCCCTCCACTTT. As protein: CASSLKLGSYNSPLHF.

This clone is termed medium-sized. The chain combines TRBV12-3 or TRBV12-4 with TRBJ1-2; weak D call: TRBD1 (6 bases). This CDR3 has 12 residues. Trimming removed 3 bases from V and 8 bases from J, with 10 bases in between. Written as DNA, the CDR3 is TGTGCCAGCAGTTTCGGACAGTGGGGCTACACCTTC. Amino acids: CASSFGQWGYTF.

This sequence joins TRBV6-1 and TRBJ2-2; D might be TRBD2 (5 bases). Germline V gene sequence: CDR1 MNHNS, CDR2 SASEGT. The V end lost 7 bases, the J end lost 4 bases, and 10 bases lay between the germline ends. There are 13 residues in the CDR3. CDR3 sequence reads: CASTAEVTGELFF. The CDR3 nucleotides read TGTGCCAGCACAGCGGAGGTCACCGGGGAGCTGTTTTTT.

This clone is deemed medium-sized. The chain links TRBV29-1 to TRBJ2-7; TRBD1 might be the D (6 bases). Germline loops: CDR1 SQVTM, CDR2 ANQGSEA. The V end was cut by 4 bases, the J end by 6 bases, with 7 bases between. The length of the CDR3 is 10 residues. CDR3: CSVGGREQYF. The CDR3 nucleotides are TGCAGCGTTGGGGGGCGCGAGCAGTACTTC.